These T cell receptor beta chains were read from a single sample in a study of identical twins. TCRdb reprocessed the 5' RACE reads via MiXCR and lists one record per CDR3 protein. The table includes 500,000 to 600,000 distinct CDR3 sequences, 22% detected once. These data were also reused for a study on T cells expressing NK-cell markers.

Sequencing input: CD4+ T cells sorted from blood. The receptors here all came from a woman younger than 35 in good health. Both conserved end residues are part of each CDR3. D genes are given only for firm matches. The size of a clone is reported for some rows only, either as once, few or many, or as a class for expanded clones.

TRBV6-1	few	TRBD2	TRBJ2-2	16	TGTGCCAGCAGTCCCACCGGGACTAGCGGAGGGGGGGAGCTGTTTTTT	CASSPTGTSGGGELFF
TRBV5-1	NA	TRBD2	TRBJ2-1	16	TGCGCCAGCAGCTCGGGGGGAGGACTAGCGGGGAATGAGCAGTTCTTC	CASSSGGGLAGNEQFF
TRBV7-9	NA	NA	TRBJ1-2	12	TGTGCATTGGATGCCTCATACTATGGCTACACCTTC	CALDASYYGYTF
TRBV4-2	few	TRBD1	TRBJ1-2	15	TGTGCCAGCAGCCTCACAGGGGTCACGAACTATGGCTACACCTTC	CASSLTGVTNYGYTF
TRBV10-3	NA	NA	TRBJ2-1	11	TGTGCCACCAGGACTGAGACTGAGCAGTTCTTC	CATRTETEQFF
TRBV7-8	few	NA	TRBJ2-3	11	TGTGCCAGCCACGGAACAGATACGCAGTATTTT	CASHGTDTQYF
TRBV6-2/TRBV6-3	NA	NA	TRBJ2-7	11	TGTGCCAGCAGTATGGGCTACGAGCAGTACTTC	CASSMGYEQYF
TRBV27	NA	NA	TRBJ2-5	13	TGTGCCAGCAGTTTAGGACCCCGCCAGACCCAGTACTTC	CASSLGPRQTQYF
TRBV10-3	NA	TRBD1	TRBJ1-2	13	TGTGCCATCAGTGGGACAGGGGTCTATGGCTACACCTTC	CAISGTGVYGYTF
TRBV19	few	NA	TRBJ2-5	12	TGTGCCAGTGGAAAGAGGAGAGAGACCCAGTACTTC	CASGKRRETQYF
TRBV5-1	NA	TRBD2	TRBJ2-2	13	TGCGCCAGCAGCCAGACTAGCCCCGGGGAGCTGTTTTTT	CASSQTSPGELFF
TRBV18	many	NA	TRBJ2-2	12	TGTGCCAGCTCATCCCGCACCGGGGAGCTGTTTTTT	CASSSRTGELFF
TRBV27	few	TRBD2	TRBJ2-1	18	TGTGCCAGCAGTTTAAGGGCTAGCGGGAGCAGGACCTACAATGAGCAGTTCTTC	CASSLRASGSRTYNEQFF
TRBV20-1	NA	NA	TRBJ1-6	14	TGCAGTGCTATCGGGGGAACTTATAATTCACCCCTCCACTTT	CSAIGGTYNSPLHF
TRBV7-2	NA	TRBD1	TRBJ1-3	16	TGTGCCAGCAGCTCTGGACAGGCACGCTCTGGAAACACCATATATTTT	CASSSGQARSGNTIYF
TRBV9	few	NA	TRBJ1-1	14	TGTGCCAGCACACTAGGGAGGGGGGACACTGAAGCTTTCTTT	CASTLGRGDTEAFF
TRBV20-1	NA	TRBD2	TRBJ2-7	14	TGCAGTGCAGCTAGCGGGAGTAAATCCTACGAGCAGTACTTC	CSAASGSKSYEQYF
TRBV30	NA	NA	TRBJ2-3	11	TGTGCCTGTGGGACAACCGATACGCAGTATTTT	CACGTTDTQYF
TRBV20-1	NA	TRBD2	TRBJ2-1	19	TGCAGTGCTAGTACGGCCCGAGCGGGAGGGTACACCTCCTACAATGAGCAGTTCTTC	CSASTARAGGYTSYNEQFF
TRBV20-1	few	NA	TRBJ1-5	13	TGCAGTGCTAGGTCGGCATCCGGGCAGCCCCAGCATTTT	CSARSASGQPQHF
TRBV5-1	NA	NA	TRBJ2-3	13	TGCGCCAGCAGCCGCCGTTTAAGGGATACGCAGTATTTT	CASSRRLRDTQYF
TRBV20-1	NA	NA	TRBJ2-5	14	TGCAGTGCTAGAGATTTTAAAGGGGATGGGACCCAGTACTTC	CSARDFKGDGTQYF